This T cell receptor (beta chain) originates from a study of OX40 agonist ivuxolimab in advanced cancers. In the study overall: Ivuxolimab, which targeted the costimulatory receptor OX40 (CD134), was an agonistic, fully human IgG2 monoclonal antibody. The paper reports the monotherapy dose-escalation portion (N of about 54 patients) of the phase I ivuxolimab trial. Prior anti-PD-1, anti-PD-L1 or anti-CTLA-4 therapy was permitted, and less than 45% of dose-escalation patients had received checkpoint inhibitors. Peripheral TCRbeta sequencing was intended to test whether TCR sequence diversity was altered and clonal T-cell expansion was caused by ivuxolimab. Intravenous ivuxolimab was administered to patients every 2 weeks at six dose levels: 0.01, 0.1, 0.3, 1.5, 3 and 10 mg/kg. Of the roughly 54 patients in dose escalation, around 19 had hepatocellular carcinoma, some 15 had melanoma, 9 had renal cell carcinoma and 9 had head and neck cancer. A male proportion of 82.7% and a mean age of about 60 years, ranging from roughly 20 to 80, were recorded for the dose-escalation cohort. Partial responses occurred in three dose-escalation patients, of whom one had hepatocellular carcinoma and two had cutaneous melanoma.

Genomic DNA was isolated from the sorted cells so that the TCRbeta CDR3 region could be sequenced. TCRbeta CDR3 regions were sequenced using the immunoSEQ Assay. The table was pulled from immuneACCESS by TCRdb, which kept in-frame rearrangements only. Such tables lose some clones; where checked, under half of the loss comes from unresolved V genes, and the rest has no known cause. In all, the sample holds around 71,000 clones, and approximately 90% of those were seen once. 1.1% of the sample belongs to the ten largest clones. The trial excluded patients who had a history of autoimmune disease or were on systemic immunosuppression. Peripheral blood for TCR sequencing was drawn from every dose cohort at baseline, at cycle 4 day 1 and at cycle 7 day 1. The samples were taken from a phase I, first-in-human, multicenter, open-label dose-escalation trial of ivuxolimab. The trial enrolled adults with locally advanced or metastatic head and neck squamous cell, hepatocellular, melanoma or renal cell carcinoma. Before TCR sequencing, CD4+ T cells and CD8+ T cells from peripheral blood were sorted into separate populations.

This clone was picked up one time. Its antigen remains unidentified. No base quality information exists; no much larger clone differs at one position. Paper-wide results and their limitations: Low levels of normalized T-cell clonal expansion were also seen in some nonresponding patients. Antigen specificity was not determined for the clonally expanded peripheral T cells. At doses from 0.1 to 3.0 mg/kg, clonal expansion was seen in both CD4+ and CD8+ blood T cells between baseline and week 6. Partial responders in the 0.1-3.0 mg/kg groups had among the lowest normalized peripheral clonal expansion, especially among CD8+ T cells. After ivuxolimab, expanded clones were on average more numerous among CD8+ T cells than among CD4+ T cells.

Reading the germline V gene gives CDR1 SGHRS and CDR2 YFSETQ. From the cysteine up to the phenylalanine, the CDR3 has a length of 17 residues. Solely the CDR3 DNA is kept, with 51 bases framed from the first base. Germline trimming amounts to 4 bases on V and 0 bases on J, with 9 as the count of junction bases outside the gene matches. The specimen was CD4+ or CD8+ T cells sorted from blood, collected in a trial of the OX40 agonist ivuxolimab. The sequence derives from an adult with an advanced solid tumor such as melanoma, head and neck, liver or kidney cancer. Recombination joined TRBV5-1 with TRBJ2-3; TRBD2 agrees with 9 junctional bases. CDR3 loop: CASSPGVAGVSTDTQYF. Here is the DNA: TGCGCCAGCAGCCCCGGGGTAGCGGGAGTTAGCACAGATACGCAGTATTTT.